Listed below are T cell receptor beta chains from one sample, sequenced in a study of tumor-infiltrating T cells and Merkel cell polyomavirus. The data were produced by immunoSEQ multiplex PCR, yet TCRdb's version contains in-frame clones alone and is incomplete. The sample shows more than 20,000 clones, about 85% of them seen only once. The sample taken for sequencing was lymph node tissue. The receptors derive from a man aged 50-59 years with Merkel cell carcinoma. Both conserved end residues are part of each CDR3. D genes are given only for firm matches. Clone sizes are given selectively: once, few, many, or a class where the clone is expanded.

>TRBJ1-1|-|TRBV7-2|-
CASSLDSRDTEAFF
TGTGCCAGCAGCTTAGACTCCCGGGATACTGAAGCTTTCTTT
>TRBJ1-4|-|TRBV5-1|-
CASSLAGGGGEKLFF
TGCGCCAGCAGCTTGGCGGGAGGGGGAGGCGAAAAACTGTTTTTT
>TRBJ1-1|-|TRBV7-9|-
CASSLAVTAFF
TGTGCCAGCAGTTTGGCAGTAACAGCTTTCTTT
>TRBJ2-1|-|TRBV6-4|-
CASSGSPSSYNEQFF
TGTGCCAGCAGTGGTTCTCCGAGCTCCTACAATGAGCAGTTCTTC
>TRBJ1-4|TRBD1|TRBV10-3|-
CAIGTGEVEKLFF
TGTGCCATCGGGACAGGGGAGGTCGAAAAACTGTTTTTT
>TRBJ2-2|TRBD1|TRBV7-9|-
CASRSKDRPPITNTGELFF
TGTGCCAGCAGATCCAAGGACAGGCCCCCGATCACGAACACCGGGGAGCTGTTTTTT
>TRBJ1-2|TRBD1|TRBV27|-
CASSPLTSDRGWYYGYTF
TGTGCCAGCAGTCCCCTAACCTCGGACAGGGGATGGTACTATGGCTACACCTTC
>TRBJ1-3|TRBD1|TRBV27|-
CASSENRGDSGNTIYF
TGTGCCAGCAGCGAAAACAGGGGTGATTCTGGAAACACCATATATTTT
>TRBJ2-5|-|TRBV28|once
CASSKGDTQETQYF
TGTGCCAGCAGTAAAGGGGACACGCAAGAGACCCAGTACTTC
>TRBJ2-7|TRBD2|TRBV28|-
CASSLWGTSGIYEQYF
TGTGCCAGCAGTTTATGGGGCACTAGCGGTATCTACGAGCAGTACTTC
>TRBJ2-5|-|TRBV9|-
CASSVGTQQETQYF
TGTGCCAGCAGCGTAGGAACCCAGCAAGAGACCCAGTACTTC